Below, 8 T cell receptor beta chains from the same sample are listed, as sequenced in a study of blood T cell repertoires in COVID-19. TCRdb's table, derived via immunoSEQ multiplex PCR, lists solely in-frame clones and lacks some. The data contain 200,000 to 250,000 clones, 75% to 90% of them singletons. Material: PBMCs or T cells enriched from blood (not recorded which). Source of these receptors: a woman in her late teens or twenties in a cohort exposed to, infected with or recovered from COVID-19 (not recorded which).

The V gene is TRBV9, the J gene TRBJ2-3; 9 nucleotides agree with TRBD2. The ends lost 0 bases at V and 2 bases at J; junction bases unmatched: 7. The CDR3 is 17 residues long. Germline CDR1 SGDLS, CDR2 YYNGEE. The CDR3 is CASSVAGTSFPTDTQYF. CDR3 DNA sequence: TGTGCCAGCAGCGTAGCCGGGACTAGCTTTCCCACAGATACGCAGTATTTT.

V gene TRBV19 combines with J gene TRBJ2-7; 9 positions agree with TRBD1. The CDR3 totals 14 residues. With 6 bases clipped from V and 4 bases from J, the junction kept 7 bases outside the gene matches. Germline lookup yields CDR1 LNHDA and CDR2 SQIVND (reference sequence). CDR3 residues: CASSNRGPLYEQYF. CDR3 nucleotides: TGTGCCAGTAGCAACAGGGGGCCCTTGTACGAGCAGTACTTC.

The rearrangement joins TRBV28 to TRBJ1-4, with TRBD1 identical over 12 bases. V shed 5 bases, J shed 6 bases, and the junction held 13 bases outside the gene matches. The CDR3 extends over 18 amino acids. Germline V gives CDR1 MDHEN, CDR2 SYDVKM. The CDR3 coding sequence is TGTGCCAGCAGTGACCCGGGACAGGGGGCATTGTTTGATGAAAAACTGTTTTTT. As protein: CASSDPGQGALFDEKLFF.

This clone was found a few times. The CDR3 DNA reads as TGTGCCAGTAGTCAGGGGGGCACTGAAGCTTTCTTT. It translates to CASSQGGTEAFF. This chain links TRBV19 with TRBJ1-1; 7 bases fit TRBD1. With 5 bases clipped from V and 4 bases from J, the junction kept 1 base outside the gene matches. The CDR3 length is 12 residues. Germline V gene lookup returns CDR1 LNHDA and CDR2 SQIVND (reference sequence).

This chain joins TRBV18 and TRBJ2-7; 7 bases align to TRBD1. This CDR3 is 13 amino acids long. Germline CDR1 is KGHSH and CDR2 is LQKENI. V lost 3 bases and J lost 2; bases outside the gene matches: 1. The CDR3 reads CASSPTGAYEQYF. The DNA for the CDR3 is TGTGCCAGCTCACCCACAGGGGCCTACGAGCAGTACTTC.

As concerns this clone: Different DNA sequences within this sample yield the same CDR3. The chain couples TRBV25-1 to TRBJ2-7; TRBD1 matches at 8 bases. CDR1 is MGHDK, CDR2 SYGVNS, per germline. The CDR3 contains 15 residues. V shed 2 bases and J 3 bases; nucleotides not matched to a gene: 6. CDR3 region: CASSETGQGLYEQYF. The CDR3 DNA reads as TGTGCCAGCAGTGAAACCGGACAGGGACTCTACGAGCAGTACTTC.

The genes are TRBV5-1 and TRBJ2-2; no clear D. Per the germline V gene, CDR1 is SGHRS and CDR2 is YFSETQ. Trimming took 0 bases from V and 2 from J, leaving 5 bases between them. This CDR3 contains 14 residues. This CDR3 reads CASSLGRNTGELFF. In DNA, the CDR3 is TGCGCCAGCAGCTTGGGTAGAAACACCGGGGAGCTGTTTTTT.

This chain links TRBV2 with TRBJ1-5; perhaps TRBD1 as D (6 bases). Trimming shortened V by 6 bases and J by 4 bases, and 16 bases separated the two germline ends. The V gene's germline CDR1 is SNHLY and CDR2 FYNNEI. The CDR3 consists of 15 residues. CDR3: CASRGRDIGNQPQHF. The CDR3 nucleotides read TGTGCCAGCAGGGGCCGGGACATAGGGAATCAGCCCCAGCATTTT.